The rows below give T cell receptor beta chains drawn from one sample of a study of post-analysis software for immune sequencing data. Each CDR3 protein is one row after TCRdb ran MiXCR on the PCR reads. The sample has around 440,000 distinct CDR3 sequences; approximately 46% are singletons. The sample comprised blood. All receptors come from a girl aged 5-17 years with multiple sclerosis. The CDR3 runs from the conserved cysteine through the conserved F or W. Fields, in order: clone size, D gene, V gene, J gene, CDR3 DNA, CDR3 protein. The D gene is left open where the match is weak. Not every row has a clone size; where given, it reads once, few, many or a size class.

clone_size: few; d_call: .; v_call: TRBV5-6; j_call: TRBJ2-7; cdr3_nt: TGTGCCAGCAGCTTGGATCCGTCCACCAACGAGCAGTACTTC; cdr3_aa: CASSLDPSTNEQYF
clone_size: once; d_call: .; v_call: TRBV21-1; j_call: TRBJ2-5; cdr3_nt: TGTGCCAGCAGCACCCCGATTTGCGCGGCATGGGAGCAGTACTTC; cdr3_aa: CASSTPICAAWEQYF
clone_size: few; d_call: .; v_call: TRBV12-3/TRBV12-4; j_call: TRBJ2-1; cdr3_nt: TGTGCCAGCAGTTTAGAGCGGGGGCAGGGGGCGTTGAATGAGCAGTTCTTC; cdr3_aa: CASSLERGQGALNEQFF
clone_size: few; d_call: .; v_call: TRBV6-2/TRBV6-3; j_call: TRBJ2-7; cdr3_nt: TGTGCCAGCAGTTCCCGGGCCCTCTACGAGCAGTACTTC; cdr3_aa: CASSSRALYEQYF
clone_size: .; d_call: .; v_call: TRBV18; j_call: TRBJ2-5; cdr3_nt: TGTGCCAGCTCACCTTCCCAAAGACAGACCCAGTACTTC; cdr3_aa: CASSPSQRQTQYF
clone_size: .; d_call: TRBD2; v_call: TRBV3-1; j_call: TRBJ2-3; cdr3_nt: TGTGCCAGCAGCCAAGGGGCTAGCGGGGTAAGAGATACGCAGTATTTT; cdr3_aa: CASSQGASGVRDTQYF
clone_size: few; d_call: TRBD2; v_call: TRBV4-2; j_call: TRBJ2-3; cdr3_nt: TGTGCCAGCAGCCAAGTCAGCGGGAAGGGGGATACGCAGTATTTT; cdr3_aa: CASSQVSGKGDTQYF
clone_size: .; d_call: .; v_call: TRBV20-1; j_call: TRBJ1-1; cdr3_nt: TGCAGTGCTGGGACCCAGGGCACTGAAGCTTTCTTT; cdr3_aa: CSAGTQGTEAFF
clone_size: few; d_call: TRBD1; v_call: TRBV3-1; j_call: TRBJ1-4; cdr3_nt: TGTGCCAGCAGCCGAACAGGGGTCGGAAGAGAAAAACTGTTTTTT; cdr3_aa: CASSRTGVGREKLFF
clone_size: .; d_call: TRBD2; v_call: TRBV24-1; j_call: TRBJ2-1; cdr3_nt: TGTGCCACCAGCAGGGCTAGCGGGGGTTATAATGAGCAGTTCTTC; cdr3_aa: CATSRASGGYNEQFF
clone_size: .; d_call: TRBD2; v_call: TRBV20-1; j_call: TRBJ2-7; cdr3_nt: TGCATCCCGGGGGGGCTCCCTGCCTACGAGCAGTACTTC; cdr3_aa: CIPGGLPAYEQYF
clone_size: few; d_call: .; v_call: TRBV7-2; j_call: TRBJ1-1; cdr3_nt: TGTGCCAGCAGCTTATTGTGGGGGACTGAAGCTTTCTTT; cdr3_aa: CASSLLWGTEAFF
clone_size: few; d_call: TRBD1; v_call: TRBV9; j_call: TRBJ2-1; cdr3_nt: TGTGCCAGCAGCGGATCGGACAGGAAGTTCTTC; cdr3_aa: CASSGSDRKFF
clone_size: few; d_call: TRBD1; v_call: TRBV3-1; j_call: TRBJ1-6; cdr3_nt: TGTGCCAGCAGCCAAGCCCTCCTCGGACAGGGGACACCCCTCCACTTT; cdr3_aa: CASSQALLGQGTPLHF
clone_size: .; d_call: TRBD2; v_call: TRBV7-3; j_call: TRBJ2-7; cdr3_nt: TGTGCCAGCAGCCCACTGGCGGGAGATGGCTACGAGCAGTACTTC; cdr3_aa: CASSPLAGDGYEQYF
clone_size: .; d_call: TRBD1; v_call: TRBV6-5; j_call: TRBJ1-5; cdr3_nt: TGTGCCAGCAGTCCGTCCGGGACAGGGCTCAATCAGCCCCAGCATTTT; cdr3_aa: CASSPSGTGLNQPQHF
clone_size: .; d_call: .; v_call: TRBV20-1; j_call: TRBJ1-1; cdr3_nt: TGCAGTGCTAGACTCGGGACCGGGACACAGAACACTGAAGCTTTCTTT; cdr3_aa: CSARLGTGTQNTEAFF
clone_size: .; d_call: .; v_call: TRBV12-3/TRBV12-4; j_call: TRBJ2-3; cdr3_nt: TGTGCCAGCAGGAGACCGGACCGCACAGATACGCAGTATTTT; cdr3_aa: CASRRPDRTDTQYF
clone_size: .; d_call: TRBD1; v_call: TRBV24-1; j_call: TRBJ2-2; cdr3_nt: TGTGCCACCAGTGATCAGGGGGCTCCGGGGACCGGGGAGCTGTTTTTT; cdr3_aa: CATSDQGAPGTGELFF
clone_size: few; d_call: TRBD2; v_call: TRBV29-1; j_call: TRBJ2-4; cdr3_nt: TGCAGCGTTGAAGATGAAGCGGGGGGCGCGGACAAAAACATTCAGTACTTC; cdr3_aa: CSVEDEAGGADKNIQYF
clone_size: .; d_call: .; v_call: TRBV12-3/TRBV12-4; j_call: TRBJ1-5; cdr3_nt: TGTGCCAGCACCCCACGGGGGGGACAGCCCCAGCATTTT; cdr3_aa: CASTPRGGQPQHF
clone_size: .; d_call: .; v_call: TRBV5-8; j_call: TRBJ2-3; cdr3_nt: TGTGCCAGCAGCTACCGGGACGGTTCCACAGATACGCAGTATTTT; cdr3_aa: CASSYRDGSTDTQYF
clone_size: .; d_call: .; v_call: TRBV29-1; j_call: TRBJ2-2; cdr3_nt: TGCAGCGTTGAAGGCACCGGGGAGCTGTTTTTT; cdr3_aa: CSVEGTGELFF
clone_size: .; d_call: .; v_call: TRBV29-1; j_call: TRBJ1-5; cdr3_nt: TGCAGCGTTGGCAGGGATAGCAATCAGCCCCAGCATTTT; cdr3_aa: CSVGRDSNQPQHF
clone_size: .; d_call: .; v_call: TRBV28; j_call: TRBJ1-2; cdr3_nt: TGTGCCAGCACCCGAGGCAGGGTGAGCTATGGCTACACCTTC; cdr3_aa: CASTRGRVSYGYTF
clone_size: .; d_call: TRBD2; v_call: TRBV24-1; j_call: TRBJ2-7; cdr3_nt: TGTGCCACCAGTGATCGGGACTACTCCTACGAGCAGTACTTC; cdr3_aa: CATSDRDYSYEQYF
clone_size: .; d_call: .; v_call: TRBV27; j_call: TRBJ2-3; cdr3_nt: TGTGCCAGCAGTCCGCTGAGGAAGGGGTTTGACACAGATACGCAGTATTTT; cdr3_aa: CASSPLRKGFDTDTQYF
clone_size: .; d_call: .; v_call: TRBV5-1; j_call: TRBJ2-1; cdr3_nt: TGCGCCAGCAGCTCACCCTCGGGAGCCAATGAGCAGTTCTTC; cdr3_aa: CASSSPSGANEQFF
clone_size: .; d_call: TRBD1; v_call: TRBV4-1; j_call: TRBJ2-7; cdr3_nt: TGCGCCAGCAGCCAATTCGGGACAGGGGGCTACGAGCAGTACTTC; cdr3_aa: CASSQFGTGGYEQYF
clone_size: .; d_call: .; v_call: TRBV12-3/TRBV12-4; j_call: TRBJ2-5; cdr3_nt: TGTGCCAGCAGTTTAACGAGCAGGGCTATAGAGACCCAGTACTTC; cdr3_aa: CASSLTSRAIETQYF
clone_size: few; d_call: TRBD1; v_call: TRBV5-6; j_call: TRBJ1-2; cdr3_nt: TGTGCCAGCAGCTTGGGGGCATGGACAGGGGCCTATGGCTACACCTTC; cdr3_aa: CASSLGAWTGAYGYTF
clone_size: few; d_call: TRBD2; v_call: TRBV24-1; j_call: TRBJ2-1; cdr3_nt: TGTGCCACCAGTGAGGGTAGCGGGAAAGAAATTGAGCAGTTCTTC; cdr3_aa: CATSEGSGKEIEQFF
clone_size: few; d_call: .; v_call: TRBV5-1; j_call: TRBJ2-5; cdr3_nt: TGCGCCAGCAGCTTGGATTTTAACCAAGAGACCCAGTACTTC; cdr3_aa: CASSLDFNQETQYF
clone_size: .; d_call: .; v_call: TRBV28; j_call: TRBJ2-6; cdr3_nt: TGTGCCGGCAACGGGGAAGAAGTCTCTGGGGCCAACGTCCTGACTTTC; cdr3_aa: CAGNGEEVSGANVLTF
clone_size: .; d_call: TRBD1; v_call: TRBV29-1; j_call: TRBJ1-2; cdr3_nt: TGCAGCGTTGAAGTGACAGGGGAAGGCTATGGCTACACCTTC; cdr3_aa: CSVEVTGEGYGYTF
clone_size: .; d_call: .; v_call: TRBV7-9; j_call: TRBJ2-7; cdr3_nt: TGTGCCAGCAGCAAACTAGGAGCCGAGCAGTACTTC; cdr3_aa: CASSKLGAEQYF
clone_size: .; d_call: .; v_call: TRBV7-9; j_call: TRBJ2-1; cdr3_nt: TGTGCCAGCAGGGACAGTATTGCCAATGAGCAGTTCTTC; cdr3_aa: CASRDSIANEQFF